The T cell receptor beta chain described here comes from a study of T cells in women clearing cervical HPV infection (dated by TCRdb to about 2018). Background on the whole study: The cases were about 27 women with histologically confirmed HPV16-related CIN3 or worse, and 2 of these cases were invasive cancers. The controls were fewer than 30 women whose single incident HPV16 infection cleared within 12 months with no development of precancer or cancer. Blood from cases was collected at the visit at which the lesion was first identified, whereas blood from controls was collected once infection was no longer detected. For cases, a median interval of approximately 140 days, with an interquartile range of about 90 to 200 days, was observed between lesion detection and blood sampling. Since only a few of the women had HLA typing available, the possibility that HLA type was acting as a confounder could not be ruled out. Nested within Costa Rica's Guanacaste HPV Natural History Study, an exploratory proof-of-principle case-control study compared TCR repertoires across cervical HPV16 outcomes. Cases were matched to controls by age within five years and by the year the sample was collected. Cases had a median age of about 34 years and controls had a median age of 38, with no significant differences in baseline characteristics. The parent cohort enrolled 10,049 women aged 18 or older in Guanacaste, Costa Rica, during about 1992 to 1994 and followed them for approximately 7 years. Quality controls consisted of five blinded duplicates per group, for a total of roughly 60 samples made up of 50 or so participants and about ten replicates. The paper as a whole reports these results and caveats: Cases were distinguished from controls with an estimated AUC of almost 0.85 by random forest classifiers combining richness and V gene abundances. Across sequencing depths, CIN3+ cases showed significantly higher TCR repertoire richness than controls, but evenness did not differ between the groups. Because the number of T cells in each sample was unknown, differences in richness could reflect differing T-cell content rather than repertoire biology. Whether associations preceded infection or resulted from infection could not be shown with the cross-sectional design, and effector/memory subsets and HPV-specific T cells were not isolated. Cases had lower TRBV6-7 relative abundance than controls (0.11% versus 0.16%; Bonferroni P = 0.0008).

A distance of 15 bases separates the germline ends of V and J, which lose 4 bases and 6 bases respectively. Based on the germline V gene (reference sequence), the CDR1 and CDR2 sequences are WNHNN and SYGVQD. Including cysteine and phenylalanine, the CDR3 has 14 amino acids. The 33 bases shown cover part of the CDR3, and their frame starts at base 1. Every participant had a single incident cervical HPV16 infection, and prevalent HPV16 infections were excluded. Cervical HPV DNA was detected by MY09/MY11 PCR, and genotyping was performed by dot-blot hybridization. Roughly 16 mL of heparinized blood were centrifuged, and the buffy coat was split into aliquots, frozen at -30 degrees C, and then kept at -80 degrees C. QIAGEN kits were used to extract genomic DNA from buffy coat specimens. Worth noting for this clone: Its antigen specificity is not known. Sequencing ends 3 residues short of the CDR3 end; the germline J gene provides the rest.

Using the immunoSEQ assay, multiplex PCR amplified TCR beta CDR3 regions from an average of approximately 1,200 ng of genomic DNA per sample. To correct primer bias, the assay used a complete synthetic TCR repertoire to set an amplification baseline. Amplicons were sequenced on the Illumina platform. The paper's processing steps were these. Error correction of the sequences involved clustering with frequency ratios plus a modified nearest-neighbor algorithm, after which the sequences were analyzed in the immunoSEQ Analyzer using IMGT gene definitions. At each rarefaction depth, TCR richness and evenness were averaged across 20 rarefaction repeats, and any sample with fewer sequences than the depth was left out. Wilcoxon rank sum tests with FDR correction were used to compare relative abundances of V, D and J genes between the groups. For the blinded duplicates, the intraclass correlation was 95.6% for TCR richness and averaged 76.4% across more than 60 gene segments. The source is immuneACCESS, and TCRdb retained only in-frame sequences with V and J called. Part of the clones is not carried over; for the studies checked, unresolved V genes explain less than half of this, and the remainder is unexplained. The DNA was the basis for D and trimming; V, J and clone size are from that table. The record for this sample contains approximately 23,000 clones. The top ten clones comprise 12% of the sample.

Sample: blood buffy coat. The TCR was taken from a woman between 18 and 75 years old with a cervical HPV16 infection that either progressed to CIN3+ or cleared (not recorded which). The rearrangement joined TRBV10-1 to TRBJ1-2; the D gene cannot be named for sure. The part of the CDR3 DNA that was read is TGCGCCAGCAGTGGTCCCTGGAGCGGAGATGGC. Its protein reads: CASSGPWSGDG. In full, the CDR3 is CASSGPWSGDGYTF.